The 3 T cell receptor beta chains below come from one sample, sequenced in a study of T cell responses to AZD1222 COVID-19 vaccine (TCRdb year 2021). Sample time point, as interpreted from the label and publication: baseline before first vaccination. Library method: the immunoSEQ multiplex PCR assay. What TCRdb holds here is the immuneACCESS table cut down to in-frame rearrangements. Part of the clones is not present; checked against another copy, under half of the missing clones reflect an unresolved V gene, and the others are unexplained. Across this sample there are under 150,000 clones, with over 75% seen only once. The ten largest account for 6.5% to 9.5% of the sample. Sequenced material: peripheral blood, taken on day 0 of AZD1222 vaccination. All receptors come from an adult in good health.

The table lists this clone with a count of one. The chain couples TRBV10-3 to TRBJ2-3; D is unresolved. Trimming removed 0 bases from V and 1 base from J, with 11 bases in between. The CDR3 is 16 residues long. Per the germline V gene, CDR1 is ENHRY and CDR2 is SYGVKD. As DNA, the CDR3 is TGTGCCATCAGTGAGTCTGCTGTGACTGGCACAGATACGCAGTATTTT. Residues: CAISESAVTGTDTQYF.

CDR3 loop: CASSTYRGTNEKLFF. As DNA, the CDR3 is TGTGCCAGCAGCACTTACAGGGGAACTAATGAAAAACTGTTTTTT. J is TRBJ1-4 and V is TRBV7-9, with TRBD1 matching over 7 bases. This CDR3 is 15 amino acids long. CDR1 and CDR2 (germline): SEHNR, FQNEAQ (reference sequence). The ends lost 5 bases at V and 1 base at J; junction bases unmatched: 4.

This clone was picked up one time. The genes are TRBV2 and TRBJ2-7, with a possible D match to TRBD2 (6 bases). The V gene's germline CDR1 is SNHLY and CDR2 FYNNEI. V lost 4 bases and J 5 bases, leaving 21 bases between the germline ends. The CDR3 sequence is 16 residues long. CDR3 in amino acids: CASSVRSRGKGNEQYF. Written as DNA, the CDR3 is TGTGCCAGCAGTGTTAGGAGTCGGGGGAAAGGGAACGAGCAGTACTTC.